Described below is a single T cell receptor beta chain sequence and its context. This specimen comes from a study of OX40 agonist ivuxolimab in advanced cancers. Data came from immunoSEQ multiplex PCR; TCRdb stores just in-frame clones and leaves some out. The sample includes just under 45,000 clones, 75% to 85% of them seen just once. Germline lookup yields CDR1 MGHRA and CDR2 YSYEKL. The CDR3 totals 16 residues. The germline V and J ends were trimmed by 0 bases and 5 bases, with 11 bases remaining between them. This material consisted of CD4+ or CD8+ T cells sorted from blood, taken in a trial of the OX40 agonist ivuxolimab. This sequence was found in an adult with an advanced solid tumor such as melanoma, head and neck, liver or kidney cancer. The chain is built from TRBV4-1 and TRBJ1-6; the D is unclear. The CDR3 region has the DNA TGCGCCAGCAGCCAAGAACACACAGCGAATAATTCACCCCTCCACTTT. It specifies CASSQEHTANNSPLHF.